This T cell receptor (beta chain) was sequenced during a study of CD4 T cells in relation to SARS-CoV-2 and coronaviruses. Before the COVID-19 pandemic, during about 2011-2019, CD4+ T cells were taken from unexposed donors. After less than 11 days of culture, CD4+ T cells were isolated. Assay: immunoSEQ multiplex PCR; the TCRdb copy retains only in-frame clones and omits some. The sample yields around 11,000 clones, around 80% seen once. This CDR3 is built from 14 residues. V was cut by 7 bases and J by 0 bases, with 11 bases left in between. Germline V gene data show CDR1 as SGHTA and CDR2 as FQGNSA. For this clone: Its specificity is unknown.

This clonotype originated in a human donor in good health. The sequencing sample was made of CD4+ T cells from PBMCs, cultured in vitro. V usage is TRBV7-2 and J usage is TRBJ2-3; D is unclear. The CDR3 nucleotides are TGTGCCAGCACCCACATTACTAGCACAGATACGCAGTATTTT. Amino acids: CASTHITSTDTQYF.